These T cell receptor beta chains were read from a single sample in a study of T cell responses to AZD1222 COVID-19 vaccine. Generated by immunoSEQ multiplex PCR, the TCRdb table keeps only in-frame clones and is missing some. The sample holds roughly 180,000 clones, approximately 90% seen once. The sequenced sample was peripheral blood, obtained 28 days after the second AZD1222 dose. Source of these receptors: an adult who received the AZD1222 COVID-19 vaccine. Both conserved end residues are part of each CDR3. Each record gives: J gene, clone size, V gene, CDR3 protein. Clone size is shown for a subset of rows, as once, few, many or a class of expanded clone.

TRBJ1-5 NA TRBV7-2 CASSLGGGRISPQHF
TRBJ1-6 NA TRBV2 CASSEGQSLSPLHF
TRBJ2-7 NA TRBV7-8 CASTDPLTERSSYEQYF
TRBJ2-3 NA TRBV15 CATSRGTSAQYF
TRBJ2-7 NA TRBV5-4 CASSRGQGNPYEQYF
TRBJ2-7 NA TRBV19 CASTTGGSIHEQYF
TRBJ2-5 NA TRBV9 CASSVGTSGSQETQYF
TRBJ1-1 NA TRBV4-3 CASSVGTGEPTEAFF
TRBJ2-7 NA TRBV18 CASSPWLAPSYEQYF
TRBJ2-7 NA TRBV11-2 CASSLNSGTGAYEQYF
TRBJ1-3 NA TRBV25-1 CAGPLRANGNTIYF
TRBJ1-2 NA TRBV9 CASSPSTGADGYTF
TRBJ2-7 NA TRBV11-2 CASSSPGLSAEQYF
TRBJ1-2 NA TRBV10-2 CASSESTRSWVTF
TRBJ2-3 NA TRBV24-1 CATSTSGQASTDTQYF
TRBJ1-2 NA TRBV28 CASRGGRANYGYTF
TRBJ1-1 NA TRBV6-5 CASSLRAGGEAFF
TRBJ1-2 NA TRBV5-8 CASSYDRAPIRGYTF
TRBJ1-3 NA TRBV7-8 CASTPDGNTIYF
TRBJ2-5 NA TRBV7-7 CASSLAGGTQETQYF
TRBJ2-1 NA TRBV7-9 CASNSATSGSPRMANEQFF
TRBJ1-2 NA TRBV4-1 CASSLRVGYRGNLNYGYTF
TRBJ1-5 NA TRBV2 CASSEWGQSNQPQHF
TRBJ2-7 NA TRBV6-1 CASSETPSRGRLSEQYF
TRBJ2-7 once TRBV5-1 CASSGTGGAYEQYF
TRBJ2-5 NA TRBV6-5 CASSYPGVETQYF
TRBJ1-1 NA TRBV7-3 CASSLSPQVNTEAFF
TRBJ2-3 NA TRBV7-9 CASSSRWGTDTQYF
TRBJ2-1 NA TRBV11-2 CASSFTSGSYNEQFF
TRBJ1-5 NA TRBV2 CASSEVGRGADQPQHF
TRBJ2-3 NA TRBV7-6 CASSLSGGSGADTQYF
TRBJ2-5 NA TRBV19 CASSIGRGGTQYF
TRBJ2-3 NA TRBV30 CACTYPGQGITDTQYF
TRBJ2-2 NA TRBV2 CASSDQPARTGELFF
TRBJ1-6 NA TRBV7-2 CASSLGGGHYNSPLHF